This T cell receptor beta chain emerged from a study of PD-L1 blockade in urothelial cancer. Across the study: Treatment start was followed by blood analysis at 3 weeks (second dose) and again at 6 weeks. The median T cell count in blood samples was around 150,000.

Time point meaning: pretreatment peripheral blood. Samples were collected from each patient before treatment and during treatment. Each patient gave between 1 and 8 of them in total. Synthetically made TCR analog templates were put into each PCR as spikes. The method was immunoSEQ multiplex PCR; TCRdb's version includes in-frame clones alone and lacks a portion of them. The sample holds approximately 94,000 clones, 80% to 90% seen once. The V gene end was trimmed by 6 bases and the J gene end by 6 bases; junction bases not matched to a gene: 9. Looked up from germline, CDR1 is LNHDA and CDR2 is SQIVND (reference sequence). The CDR3 is made up of 14 amino acids.

V is TRBV19 and J is TRBJ1-1; TRBD1 aligns across 8 bases. This specimen was PBMCs, taken around atezolizumab (anti-PD-L1) treatment. This sequence originates from a man in his sixties with urothelial cancer. CDR3 nucleotides: TGTGCCAGTAGCAGGGACAGGCGGAGGCCTGAAGCTTTCTTT. It is translated as CASSRDRRRPEAFF. Full variable domain (remainder filled in from reference TRBV19 and TRBJ1-1): DGGITQSPKYLFRKEGQNVTLSCEQNLNHDAMYWYRQDPGQGLRLIYYSQIVNDFQKGDIAEGYSVSREKKESFPLTVTSAQKNPTAFYLCASSRDRRRPEAFFGQGTRLTVV.